This T cell receptor beta chain was recovered during a study of blood T cell repertoires in COVID-19. Overall study: Some COVID-19 samples were acute and others convalescent; all came from the United States, Italy and Spain. Sources were T cells, B-cell-depleted T cells, or PBMCs; the material itself was cDNA or gDNA.

This clone was seen just once. The CDR3 totals 15 residues. CDR1 and CDR2 (germline): SGDLS, YYNGEE. Germline trimming cut 0 bases from V and 4 bases from J; bases unmatched to any gene: 7. In the authors' methods: Amplification of reference gene primers provided the estimated nucleated cell counts. Assay: immunoSEQ multiplex PCR; the TCRdb copy retains only in-frame clones and omits some. From that table come the V and J calls and clone size; the DNA was used to work out D and trimming. This sample has 250,000 to 300,000 clones, with about nine tenths found just once. The genes are TRBV9 and TRBJ2-7, with TRBD1 identical over 7 bases. The sequence came from a woman aged 55-75 years with acute or convalescent COVID-19. Material: peripheral blood. The CDR3 reads CASSVEARQGYEQYF. For the CDR3, the DNA is TGTGCCAGCAGCGTAGAGGCCCGACAGGGATACGAGCAGTACTTC. The full variable domain, with the rest looked up from reference TRBV9 and TRBJ2-7, is DSGVTQTPKHLITATGQRVTLRCSPRSGDLSVYWYQQSLDQGLQFLIQYYNGEERAKGNILERFSAQQFPDLHSELNLSSLELGDSALYFCASSVEARQGYEQYFGPGTRLTVT.